Sample share makes the clone carrying this TCR beta chain medium-sized. This entry is derived from a study of spatial heterogeneity in lung cancer. Study at large: Beta-chain sequences were consistently detected more often than alpha-chain sequences.

As for time point: sample taken at primary tumor resection. TCR cDNA molecules were tagged individually, and each one carried a unique molecular identifier. TCRdb re-called the 5' RACE reads through MiXCR, storing one row per CDR3 protein. Here the sample spans 20,000 to 25,000 distinct CDR3 sequences, 3.3% being singletons. CDR1 is MDHEN and CDR2 is SYDVKM in the germline V gene. Trimming left V 3 bases short and J 8 bases short, with 13 bases between. CDR3 length: 14 amino acids. Sequencing used PBMCs, obtained at surgery. The sequence derives from a female donor with early-stage non-small cell lung cancer. The chain recombines TRBV28 with TRBJ2-2; D is ambiguous. The CDR3, as DNA: TGTGCCAGCAGTTTCGTGGGAAGAGTGGGGGAGCTGTTTTTT. It is translated as CASSFVGRVGELFF.